The 14 T cell receptor beta chains given below trace back to one sample, sequenced in a study of T cells in Graves' hyperthyroidism and ophthalmopathy. Amplified TCR beta CDR3 regions came from RNA transcripts. Initially, a first-round RT-PCR of the TCR CDR3 employed the HTBI primer set. A single record per CDR3 protein comes from TCRdb applying MiXCR to the multiplex PCR reads. The sample carries about 500,000 distinct CDR3 sequences, 15% to 20% recorded once. Sequences were obtained from blood. These receptors originate from a woman in her thirties with Graves' ophthalmopathy.

The chain couples TRBV28 to TRBJ2-2, with TRBD2 as a possible D gene (5 bases). V gave up 2 bases and J gave up 1 base, with 14 bases separating them. Germline loops: CDR1 MDHEN, CDR2 SYDVKM. The CDR3 is 17 amino acids. The CDR3 region is CASSLEEGGLNTGELFF. CDR3 nucleotides: TGTGCCAGCAGTTTAGAAGAGGGCGGTTTGAACACCGGGGAGCTGTTTTTT.

V gene TRBV20-1 combines with J gene TRBJ2-7; D remains ambiguous. V shed 3 bases and J shed 0 bases, with 15 bases lying between them. Germline V gene sequence: CDR1 DFQATT, CDR2 SNEGSKA (reference sequence). CDR3 length: 15 residues. CDR3: CSASIGLGYSYEQYF. DNA of the CDR3: TGCAGTGCTAGCATCGGGTTGGGGTACTCCTACGAGCAGTACTTC.

This clonotype appeared a few times. V is TRBV6-4 and J is TRBJ1-3, with D hard to call. The CDR3 consists of 14 residues. V was pared by 5 bases and J by 0 bases, with 8 bases between. CDR1 MRHNA and CDR2 SNTAGT come from the germline V gene. CDR3 DNA sequence: TGTGCCAGCAGTTTCATTGGCTCTGGAAACACCATATATTTT. Residues: CASSFIGSGNTIYF.

This clonotype was counted many times. This chain links TRBV28 with TRBJ2-5; 7 bases agree with TRBD1. V lost 6 bases to trimming and J lost 5 bases; unmatched junction nucleotides: 12. Germline V gene sequence: CDR1 MDHEN, CDR2 SYDVKM. This CDR3 is built from 15 residues. CDR3 nucleotide sequence: TGTGCCAGCAGCTACCGGGACAGTGAGGAGGAGACCCAGTACTTC. It is translated as CASSYRDSEEETQYF.

The V and J genes are TRBV10-2 and TRBJ2-7; 12 positions match TRBD1. CDR1 and CDR2 from the germline V gene are WSHSY and SAAADI. There are 14 residues in the CDR3. V was clipped by 6 bases and J by 5 bases; unmatched bases: 5. The CDR3 coding sequence is TGCGCCAGCAGAGGGACAGGGGGCTCAAACGAGCAGTACTTC. Protein product: CASRGTGGSNEQYF.

The chain combines TRBV4-3 with TRBJ2-1; TRBD1 agrees at 10 bases. Germline loops: CDR1 LGHNA, CDR2 YSLEER. The CDR3 covers 20 residues. J lost 3 bases, V lost 1 base, and 15 bases had no gene match. CDR3 loop: CASSQVGFGLGTGDYNEQFF. DNA of the CDR3: TGCGCCAGCAGCCAAGTAGGGTTTGGTTTAGGGACAGGGGACTACAATGAGCAGTTCTTC.

This clonotype was counted many times. The V gene is TRBV7-2, the J gene TRBJ2-1; 8 bases align to TRBD2. Losses at the gene ends were 7 bases for V and 0 bases for J; bases not matched to a gene: 8. This CDR3 is built from 16 residues. CDR1 is SGHTA, CDR2 FQGNSA, per germline. In DNA, the CDR3 is TGTGCCAGCACCTCCGACGGGGGGGGCTCCTACAATGAGCAGTTCTTC. Encoded protein: CASTSDGGGSYNEQFF. Complete variable domain (other parts from reference TRBV7-2 and TRBJ2-1): GAGVSQSPSNKVTEKGKDVELRCDPISGHTALYWYRQSLGQGLEFLIYFQGNSAPDKSGLPSDRFSAERTGGSVSTLTIQRTQQEDSAVYLCASTSDGGGSYNEQFFGPGTRLTVL.

The chain links TRBV5-6 to TRBJ1-5; D is possibly TRBD1 (5 bases). The V gene's germline CDR1 is SGHDT and CDR2 YYEEEE. The CDR3 has 13 amino acids. V gave up 4 bases and J gave up 3 bases, with 8 bases separating them. CDR3 nucleotides: TGTGCCAGCAGCCGAGGGGCCAATCAGCCCCAGCATTTT. Its protein product is CASSRGANQPQHF. Full variable domain (rest looked up from reference TRBV5-6 and TRBJ1-5): DAGVTQSPTHLIKTRGQQVTLRCSPKSGHDTVSWYQQALGQGPQFIFQYYEEEERQRGNFPDRFSGHQFPNYSSELNVNALLLGDSALYLCASSRGANQPQHFGDGTRLSIL.

On this clonotype: This may be a read error, as it is one base from a much larger clone. V and J are TRBV2 and TRBJ1-5; D may be TRBD1 (6 bases). Germline V gene sequence: CDR1 SNHLY, CDR2 FYNNEI. V dropped 5 bases and J dropped 6 bases, with 17 bases sitting between them. The CDR3 loop spans 15 amino acids. The CDR3 here is CASSIRTVASQPQHF. CDR3 DNA sequence: TGTGCCAGCAGTATAAGGACAGTAGCGAGTCAGCCCCAGCATTTT.

The chain couples TRBV20-1 to TRBJ2-1; 11 bases agree with TRBD2. Germline values: CDR1 DFQATT, CDR2 SNEGSKA (reference sequence). The CDR3 totals 16 residues. The ends lost 3 bases at V and 1 base at J; junction bases unmatched: 5. CDR3 loop: CSARGTSGSSYNEQFF. The CDR3 DNA is TGCAGTGCTAGGGGAACTAGCGGGAGTTCCTACAATGAGCAGTTCTTC.

The DNA for the CDR3 is TGTGCCAGCTCCCCAGGACAGTTTGGAGGTGGCTACACCTTC. It specifies CASSPGQFGGGYTF. The genes are TRBV18 and TRBJ1-2, with a weak D call TRBD1 (6 bases). CDR1 is KGHSH, CDR2 LQKENI, per germline. This CDR3 has 14 amino acids. The V gene lost 6 bases and the J gene lost 7 bases, with 18 bases spanning the gap.

The V gene is TRBV28, the J gene TRBJ1-1; TRBD1 matches 8 bases. The J segment lost 2 bases and the V segment lost 7 bases, leaving 6 bases of the junction unmatched. CDR3 length: 14 amino acids. CDR1 is MDHEN, CDR2 SYDVKM, per germline. CDR3 in amino acids: CASTYRGLNTEAFF. In DNA, the CDR3 is TGTGCCAGCACCTACAGGGGGTTAAACACTGAAGCTTTCTTT.

The chain uses TRBV4-1 and TRBJ1-6, with unresolved D. Trimming shortened V by 1 base and J by 11 bases, and 6 bases separated the two germline ends. Germline V gene sequence: CDR1 MGHRA, CDR2 YSYEKL. The CDR3 extends over 12 amino acids. CDR3 sequence reads: CASSQVRAPLHF. The CDR3 DNA sequence: TGCGCCAGCAGCCAAGTTCGGGCACCCCTCCACTTT.

The sample holds many counts of this clonotype. The chain couples TRBV20-1 to TRBJ2-3; D ambiguous. Germline-derived CDR1 and CDR2 are DFQATT and SNEGSKA (reference sequence). The CDR3 has 14 residues. Trimming pared 3 bases from V and 2 bases from J, leaving 12 bases between. This chain's CDR3 is CSARRPTNTDTQYF. CDR3 nucleotide sequence: TGCAGTGCTAGGCGTCCGACAAACACAGATACGCAGTATTTT.